This T cell receptor (beta chain) was identified in a study of blood T cells in healthy people across ages. General observations from the study: Naive T cell percentage showed a strong correlation with the diversity of TCR beta.

The CDR3 has 16 amino acids. With V trimmed by 0 bases and J by 4 bases, 8 bases remained unmatched. In germline, CDR1 is LGHNA, CDR2 YNFKEQ. Comment on this clonotype: Its antigen remains unidentified.

Primed by a sample-barcoded 5' primer and a J-beta primer mix, a second PCR proceeded for 7 to 11 cycles. TCRdb fed the 5' RACE reads into MiXCR, producing one record per CDR3 protein. The table includes 650,000 to 800,000 distinct CDR3 sequences, roughly half detected once. No fewer than 6 micrograms of total RNA were isolated from every sample. The V gene is TRBV4-2, the J gene TRBJ2-7, with 8 bases matching TRBD1. The TCR sequence derives from a woman of 80 years or more in good health. The sequenced sample consisted of blood. The CDR3 DNA is TGTGCCAGCAGCCAAGATCCCGGACAGGGTACGTACGAGCAGTACTTC. Residues: CASSQDPGQGTYEQYF.